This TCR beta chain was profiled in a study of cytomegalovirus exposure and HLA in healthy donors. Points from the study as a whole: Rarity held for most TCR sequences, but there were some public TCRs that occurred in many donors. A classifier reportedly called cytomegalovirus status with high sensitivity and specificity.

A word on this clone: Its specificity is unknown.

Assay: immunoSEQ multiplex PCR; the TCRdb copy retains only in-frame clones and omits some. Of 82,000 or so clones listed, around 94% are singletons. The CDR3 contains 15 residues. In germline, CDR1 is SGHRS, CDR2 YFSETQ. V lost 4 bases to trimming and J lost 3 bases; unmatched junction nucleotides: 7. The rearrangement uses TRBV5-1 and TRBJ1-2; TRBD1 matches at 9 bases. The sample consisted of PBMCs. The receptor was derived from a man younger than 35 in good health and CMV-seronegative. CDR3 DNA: TGCGCCAGCAGCCTGGGGACAGGGAGAGACTATGGCTACACCTTC. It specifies CASSLGTGRDYGYTF.